One sample yielded the 16 T cell receptor beta chains listed below, sequenced in a study of blood T cells in healthy people across ages. Primers used in a second PCR of about 6 to 11 cycles were a sample-barcoded 5' primer and a J-beta primer mix. TCRdb re-analysed the 5' RACE reads in MiXCR, keeping a single row per CDR3 protein. The sample gives approximately 1.5 million distinct CDR3 sequences, approximately 32% of which show up once; about 10% is in the top ten. Sequences were obtained from blood. These TCRs come from a woman under 40 in good health.

This clonotype has more than one count but fewer than ten. The CDR3, as DNA: TGCAGCGCTAAAGGCTCGGGACCTTACGAGCAGTACTTC. This sequence encodes CSAKGSGPYEQYF. The chain links TRBV29-1 to TRBJ2-7, with D perhaps matching TRBD1 or TRBD2 (5 bases each). This CDR3 is built from 13 residues. V dropped 7 bases and J dropped 4 bases, with 17 bases sitting between them. Germline assignment: CDR1 SQVTM and CDR2 ANQGSEA.

The CDR3 region is CASSLARLAGVELFF. The CDR3 coding sequence is TGTGCCAGCAGCTTAGCGCGGCTAGCGGGGGTGGAGCTGTTTTTT. The chain carries TRBV7-9 and TRBJ2-2, with TRBD2 matching over 10 bases. Germline V gives CDR1 SEHNR, CDR2 FQNEAQ (reference sequence). The CDR3 is made up of 15 amino acids. V was pared by 0 bases and J by 10 bases, with 5 bases of the junction left unmatched.

The V gene is TRBV5-1, the J gene TRBJ2-3, with D possibly matching TRBD1 (5 bases). Germline CDR1 SGHRS, CDR2 YFSETQ. Trimming shortened V by 4 bases and J by 5 bases, and 14 bases separated the two germline ends. The CDR3 spans 14 residues. The CDR3 DNA reads as TGCGCCAGCAGCCCACAATGGGGCAGAGATACGCAGTATTTT. Amino acid sequence: CASSPQWGRDTQYF.

The table lists this clonotype with many counts. The chain has TRBV7-9 and TRBJ1-2; D is unresolved. CDR3 length equals 10 residues. Between the trimmed V and J ends, which lost 6 bases and 5 bases, there was a span of 4 bases. The germline V gene encodes CDR1 SEHNR and CDR2 FQNEAQ (reference sequence). The DNA of the CDR3 is TGTGCCAGCAGTAGTTATGGCTACACCTTC. Protein sequence: CASSSYGYTF.

The gene calls are TRBV6-2 or TRBV6-3 and TRBJ2-5; TRBD1 agrees at 10 bases. The better agreement between TRBJ2-7 and the DNA end casts doubt on the J call. Germline CDR1 is MNHEY and CDR2 is SVGEGT. This CDR3 has 15 amino acids. CDR3 in amino acids: CASSHSGTGVIEQYF. The CDR3 coding sequence is TGTGCCAGCAGCCACTCAGGGACAGGGGTCATCGAGCAGTACTTC.

The chain employs TRBV12-3 or TRBV12-4 and TRBJ2-3; the match to TRBD2 covers 11 bases. This CDR3 has 16 residues. Unmatched junction bases numbered 8, after V lost 3 bases and J lost 6 bases. This chain's CDR3 is CASSFSGGAKSDTQYF. The CDR3 coding sequence is TGTGCCAGCAGTTTTAGCGGGGGGGCCAAATCGGATACGCAGTATTTT.

The rearrangement links TRBV12-3 or TRBV12-4 to TRBJ1-5, with D possibly TRBD1 on 6 matching bases. This CDR3 is built from 15 residues. Trimming took 5 bases from V and 3 from J, leaving 14 bases between them. CDR3 sequence (DNA): TGTGCCAGCAGTCCTGAGGGACAAAACAATCAGCCCCAGCATTTT. Protein product: CASSPEGQNNQPQHF.

This clonotype was counted between two and nine times. CDR3 region: CASSSDRGYTGYTF. CDR3 bases: TGCGCCAGCAGCTCGGACAGGGGTTACACCGGCTACACCTTC. This chain joins TRBV5-1 and TRBJ1-2, with TRBD1 matching 9 bases. This CDR3 has 14 residues. Germline assignment: CDR1 SGHRS and CDR2 YFSETQ. The V and J ends lost 3 bases and 8 bases, in that order; junction bases with no gene match: 8.

This clonotype turned up a few times. This sequence joins TRBV3-1 and TRBJ2-5, with a possible D match to TRBD2 (6 bases). Germline CDR1 reads LGHDT; CDR2 reads YNNKEL (reference sequence). The CDR3 totals 17 residues. Trimming pared 2 bases from V and 0 bases from J, leaving 16 bases between. The CDR3, as DNA: TGTGCCAGCAGCCAAAGAATTTTTCGGGAGAACCAAGAGACCCAGTACTTC. It encodes CASSQRIFRENQETQYF.

The count of this clonotype is one. V gene TRBV20-1 combines with J gene TRBJ2-1; the match to TRBD2 covers 10 bases. V was clipped by 3 bases and J by 2 bases; unmatched bases: 7. Germline V gene sequence: CDR1 DFQATT, CDR2 SNEGSKA (reference sequence). This CDR3 is 16 amino acids long. CDR3 in DNA: TGCAGTGCTAGGGACCCCGGGACTAGCGCCTACAATGAGCAGTTCTTC. It translates to CSARDPGTSAYNEQFF.

The chain joins TRBV9 to TRBJ2-1, with 8 bases matching TRBD2. Trimming at V came to 4 bases and at J to 2 bases, leaving 8 bases not matched to a gene. The CDR3 has 16 residues. CDR1 and CDR2 (germline): SGDLS, YYNGEE. In nucleotides, the CDR3 is TGTGCCAGCAGCACTCCGGGGGGGCGTCCCTACAATGAGCAGTTCTTC. It encodes CASSTPGGRPYNEQFF.

In nucleotides, the CDR3 is TGTGCCTGGGGTGGCGGGGTCTATGAGCAGTTCTTC. Its translation: CAWGGGVYEQFF. The V and J genes are TRBV28 and TRBJ2-1; D may be TRBD2 (6 bases). Germline-derived CDR1 and CDR2 are MDHEN and SYDVKM. The CDR3 consists of 12 residues. With 11 bases removed from V and 8 bases from J, the gap between germline ends came to 16 bases.

V gene TRBV3-1 combines with J gene TRBJ2-2, with D perhaps assigned TRBD1 or TRBD2 (5 bases each). The CDR3 is 15 amino acids. CDR1 LGHDT and CDR2 YNNKEL come from the germline V gene (reference sequence). V was trimmed by 4 bases and J by 1 base, leaving 10 bases between them. CDR3 loop: CASSRRDGNTGELFF. CDR3 DNA: TGTGCCAGCAGCCGCAGGGACGGGAACACCGGGGAGCTGTTTTTT.

CDR3 nucleotide sequence: TGCAGCGTTCAGGACAGGCTCCACACCGGGGAGCTGTTTTTT. Protein product: CSVQDRLHTGELFF. The J gene is TRBJ2-2, the V gene TRBV29-1, with 7 bases matching TRBD1. CDR1 and CDR2 from the germline V gene are SQVTM and ANQGSEA. This CDR3 contains 14 residues. The J segment lost 3 bases and the V segment lost 5 bases, leaving 6 bases of the junction unmatched.

This clonotype was counted ten times or more. This chain connects TRBV12-3 or TRBV12-4 to TRBJ2-7, with TRBD1 matching over 11 bases. This CDR3 has 14 amino acids. V trimming: 3 bases; J trimming: 7 bases; junction bases outside the gene matches: 5. This chain's CDR3 is CASSLGQGVGEQYF. Written as DNA, the CDR3 is TGTGCCAGCAGTTTGGGACAGGGGGTGGGGGAGCAGTACTTC.

The chain joins TRBV2 to TRBJ1-4; a possible D gene is TRBD1 (6 bases). The CDR3 is 15 amino acids. V lost 4 bases and J 4 bases, leaving 13 bases between the germline ends. In germline, CDR1 is SNHLY, CDR2 FYNNEI. The CDR3 here is CASSGQGLVNEKLFF. CDR3 DNA sequence: TGTGCCAGCAGTGGGCAGGGGCTGGTTAATGAAAAACTGTTTTTT. The full variable domain, with the rest looked up from reference TRBV2 and TRBJ1-4, is EPEVTQTPSHQVTQMGQEVILRCVPISNHLYFYWYRQILGQKVEFLVSFYNNEISEKSEIFDDQFSVERPDGSNFTLKIRSTKLEDSAMYFCASSGQGLVNEKLFFGSGTQLSVL.